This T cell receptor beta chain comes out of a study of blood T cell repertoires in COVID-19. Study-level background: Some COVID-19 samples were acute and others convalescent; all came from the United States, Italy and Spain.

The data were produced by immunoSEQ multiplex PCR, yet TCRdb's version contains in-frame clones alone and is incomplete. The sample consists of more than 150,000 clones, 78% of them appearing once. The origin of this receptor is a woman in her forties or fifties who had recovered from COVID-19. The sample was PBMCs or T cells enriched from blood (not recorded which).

Here the CDR3 DNA reads TGTGCCAGCAGCCAAGCGGTCATTAGGACAGGGCCCAAAAACATTCAGTACTTC. Protein: CASSQAVIRTGPKNIQYF. This sequence joins TRBV3-1 (or the pseudogene TRBV3-2) and TRBJ2-4; TRBD1 matches at 8 bases. CDR1 and CDR2 from the germline V gene are LGHDT and YNNKEL (reference sequence). V dropped 1 base and J dropped 2; count of bases not matched to a gene: 10. The length of the CDR3 is 18 residues.